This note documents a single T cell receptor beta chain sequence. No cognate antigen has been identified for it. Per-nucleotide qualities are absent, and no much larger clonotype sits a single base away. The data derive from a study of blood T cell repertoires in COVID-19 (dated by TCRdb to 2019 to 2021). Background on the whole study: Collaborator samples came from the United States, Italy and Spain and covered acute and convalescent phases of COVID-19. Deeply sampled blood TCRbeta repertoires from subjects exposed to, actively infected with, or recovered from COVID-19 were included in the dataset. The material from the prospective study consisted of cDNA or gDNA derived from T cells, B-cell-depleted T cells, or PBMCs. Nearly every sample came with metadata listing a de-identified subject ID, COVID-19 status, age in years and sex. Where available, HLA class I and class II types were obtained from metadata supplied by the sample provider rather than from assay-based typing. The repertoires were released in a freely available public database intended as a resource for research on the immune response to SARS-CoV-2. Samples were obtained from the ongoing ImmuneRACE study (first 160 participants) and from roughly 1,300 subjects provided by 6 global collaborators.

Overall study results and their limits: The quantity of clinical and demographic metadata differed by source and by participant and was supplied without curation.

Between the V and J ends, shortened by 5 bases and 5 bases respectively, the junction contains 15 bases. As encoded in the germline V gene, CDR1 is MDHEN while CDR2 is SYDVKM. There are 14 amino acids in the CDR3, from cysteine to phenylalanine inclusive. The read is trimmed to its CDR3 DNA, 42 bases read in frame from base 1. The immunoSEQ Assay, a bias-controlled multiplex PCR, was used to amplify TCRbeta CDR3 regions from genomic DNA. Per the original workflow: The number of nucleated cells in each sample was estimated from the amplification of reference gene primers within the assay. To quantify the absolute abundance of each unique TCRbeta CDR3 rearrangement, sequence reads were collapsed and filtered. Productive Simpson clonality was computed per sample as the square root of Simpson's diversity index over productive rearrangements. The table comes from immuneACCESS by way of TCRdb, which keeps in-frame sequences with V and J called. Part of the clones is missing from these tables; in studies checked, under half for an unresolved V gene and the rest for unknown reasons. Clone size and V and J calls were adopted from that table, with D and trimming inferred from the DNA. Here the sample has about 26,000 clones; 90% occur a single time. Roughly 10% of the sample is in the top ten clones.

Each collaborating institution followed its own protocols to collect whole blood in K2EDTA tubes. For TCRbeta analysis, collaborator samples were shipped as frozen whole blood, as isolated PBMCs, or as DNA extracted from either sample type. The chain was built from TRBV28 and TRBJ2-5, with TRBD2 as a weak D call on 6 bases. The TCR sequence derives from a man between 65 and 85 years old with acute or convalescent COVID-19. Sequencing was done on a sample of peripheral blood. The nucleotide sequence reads TGTGCCAGCAGTACACGGGGGACTGATGAGACCCAGTACTTC. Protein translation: CASSTRGTDETQYF.